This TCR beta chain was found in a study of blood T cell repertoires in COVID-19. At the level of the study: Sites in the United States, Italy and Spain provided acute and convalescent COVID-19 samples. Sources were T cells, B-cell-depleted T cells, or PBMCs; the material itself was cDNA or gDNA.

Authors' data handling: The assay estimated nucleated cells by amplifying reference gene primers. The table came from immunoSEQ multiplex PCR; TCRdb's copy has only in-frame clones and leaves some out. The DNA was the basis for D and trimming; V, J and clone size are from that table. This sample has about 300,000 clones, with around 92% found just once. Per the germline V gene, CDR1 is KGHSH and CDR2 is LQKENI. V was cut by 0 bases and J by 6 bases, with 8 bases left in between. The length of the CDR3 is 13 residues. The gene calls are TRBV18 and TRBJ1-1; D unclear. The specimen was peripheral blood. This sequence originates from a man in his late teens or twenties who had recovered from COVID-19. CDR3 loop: CASSPPSDPEAFF. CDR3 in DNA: TGTGCCAGCTCACCACCGTCAGATCCTGAAGCTTTCTTT.